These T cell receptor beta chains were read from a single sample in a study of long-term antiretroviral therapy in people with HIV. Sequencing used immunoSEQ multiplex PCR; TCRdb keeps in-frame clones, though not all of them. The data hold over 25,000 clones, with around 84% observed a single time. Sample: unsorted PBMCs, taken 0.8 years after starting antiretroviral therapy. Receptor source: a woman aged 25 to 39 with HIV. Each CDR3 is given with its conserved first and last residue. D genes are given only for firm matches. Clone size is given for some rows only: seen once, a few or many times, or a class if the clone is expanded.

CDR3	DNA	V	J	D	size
CASRRGEGYGYTF	TGTGCCAGCAGGCGGGGAGAGGGGTATGGCTACACCTTC	TRBV6-5	TRBJ1-2	.	few
CSGLLREYSGNTIYF	TGCAGCGGGCTGCTCAGGGAGTACTCTGGAAACACCATATATTTT	TRBV29-1	TRBJ1-3	.	.
CASSSVSGQETQYF	TGTGCCAGCAGCTCCGTAAGCGGCCAAGAGACCCAGTACTTC	TRBV5-4	TRBJ2-5	.	few
CASSFTAGHQETQYF	TGCGCCAGCAGCTTCACGGCCGGACACCAAGAGACCCAGTACTTC	TRBV5-1	TRBJ2-5	.	.
CASSILLGNSPLHF	TGTGCCAGCAGCATTTTATTGGGGAATTCACCCCTCCACTTT	TRBV5-5	TRBJ1-6	.	once
CASSLGVAWRSDGGELFF	TGCGCCAGCAGCTTGGGTGTTGCGTGGCGTTCGGATGGCGGGGAGCTGTTTTTT	TRBV5-1	TRBJ2-2	.	.
CSVNRGGTEAFF	TGCAGCGTTAACAGGGGAGGCACTGAAGCTTTCTTT	TRBV29-1	TRBJ1-1	TRBD1	.
CASSSLGLAGGSLLSPQYF	TGCGCCAGCAGCTCGCTAGGACTAGCGGGGGGCTCACTCCTCTCTCCGCAGTATTTT	TRBV5-1	TRBJ2-3	TRBD2	.
CASSLTSNQPQHF	TGCGCCAGCAGCTTGACGAGCAATCAGCCCCAGCATTTT	TRBV5-1	TRBJ1-5	.	.
CASRSGAGYEAFF	TGTGCCAGCAGGTCGGGGGCTGGGTATGAAGCTTTCTTT	TRBV6-1	TRBJ1-1	.	.
CASRPDRTNEQFF	TGTGCCAGCCGTCCGGACAGGACCAATGAGCAGTTCTTC	TRBV2	TRBJ2-1	TRBD1	.
CASSPSGGGIQYF	TGTGCCAGCAGCCCGAGTGGGGGGGGCATTCAGTACTTC	TRBV6-5	TRBJ2-4	TRBD2	.
CASSYRTGGTEAFF	TGTGCCAGCAGTTACCGGACAGGCGGGACTGAAGCTTTCTTT	TRBV6-5	TRBJ1-1	TRBD1	.
CASSSLAGGLNTGELFF	TGTGCCAGCAGCTCCCTAGCGGGGGGGTTGAACACCGGGGAGCTGTTTTTT	TRBV7-3	TRBJ2-2	TRBD2	.
CASSISFRTSSNQPQHF	TGTGCCAGTAGTATCAGTTTCAGGACATCGAGCAATCAGCCCCAGCATTTT	TRBV19	TRBJ1-5	.	.